This T cell receptor (beta chain) was found in a study of control samples from healthy donors and cancer patients. The junction had 7 bases not matched to a gene; V was cut back by 3 bases and J by 4 bases. Germline V gene lookup returns CDR1 SGHAT and CDR2 FQNNGV. CDR3 length equals 15 residues. Libraries were prepared by immunoSEQ multiplex PCR; TCRdb keeps only in-frame clonotypes and omits some of them. This sample yields about 170,000 clones, of which 75% to 95% are seen a single time; about 1.6% belongs to the top ten. V usage is TRBV11-2 and J usage is TRBJ1-1, with 8 bases fitting TRBD1. Sequencing was performed on blood. This sequence originates from a woman in her 30s in good health. In DNA, the CDR3 is TGTGCCAGCAGCTTTCAGGGGGCGCTGGGCACTGAAGCTTTCTTT. Its protein product is CASSFQGALGTEAFF. Full variable domain (outside the CDR3, taken from reference TRBV11-2 and TRBJ1-1): EAGVAQSPRYKIIEKRQSVAFWCNPISGHATLYWYQQILGQGPKLLIQFQNNGVVDDSQLPKDRFSAERLKGVDSTLKIQPAKLEDSAVYLCASSFQGALGTEAFFGQGTRLTVV.